The clone carrying this T cell receptor beta chain was counted only a few times. The method was immunoSEQ multiplex PCR; TCRdb's version includes in-frame clones alone and lacks a portion of them. The data hold 7,000 to 10,000 clones, with about 31% observed a single time. This sample was included in a study of graft-versus-host responses after intestinal transplantation. Findings and limits, study-wide: Some GvH clones appeared in ileal mucosa or blood before recipient bone marrow.

Proliferating CFSE-low CD3+CD4+ and CD3+CD8+ responders were sorted after the reaction. The source material was alloreactive CD4+ T cells from a mixed lymphocyte reaction culture, sampled before intestinal transplant. Subset specified: CFSE-low proliferating T cells sorted from roughly six-day pre-transplant mixed lymphocyte reaction (GvH or HvG direction). The sequence derives from a human patient who received an intestinal transplant.

This chain's CDR3 is CASSLAAGAQYF. The CDR3, as DNA: TGTGCCAGCAGTTTAGCCGCCGGAGCCCAGTACTTC. V and J are TRBV28 and TRBJ2-5, with D unclear. Germline V CDR1 and CDR2: MDHEN, SYDVKM. This CDR3 has 12 residues. V lost 2 bases and J 9 bases, leaving 10 bases between the germline ends.